The clone carrying this T cell receptor (beta chain) was recorded only once. This sample is part of a study of blood T cell repertoires in COVID-19. Study-wide context: Sites in the United States, Italy and Spain provided acute and convalescent COVID-19 samples. Sources were T cells, B-cell-depleted T cells, or PBMCs; the material itself was cDNA or gDNA.

The ends lost 5 bases at V and 3 bases at J; junction bases unmatched: 4. The CDR3 covers 13 residues. Germline lookup yields CDR1 LNHDA and CDR2 SQIVND (reference sequence). Profiling relied on immunoSEQ multiplex PCR, and the TCRdb table lists in-frame clones only, not all of them. The data contain just over 650,000 clones, approximately 90% of them singletons. This chain connects TRBV19 to TRBJ2-7, with 7 bases aligning to TRBD1. Material: peripheral blood. The source of this sequence is a woman aged 18 to 35 with acute or convalescent COVID-19. The CDR3 DNA reads TGTGCCAGTAGTTCGAGACAGGGCTACGAGCAGTACTTC. Amino acids: CASSSRQGYEQYF. Based on the CDR3 plus reference TRBV19 and TRBJ2-7, the full variable domain is DGGITQSPKYLFRKEGQNVTLSCEQNLNHDAMYWYRQDPGQGLRLIYYSQIVNDFQKGDIAEGYSVSREKKESFPLTVTSAQKNPTAFYLCASSSRQGYEQYFGPGTRLTVT.